The present TCR beta chain was sequenced within a study of metastatic and nonmetastatic thyroid tumors. Prior to thyroid surgery, none of the patients had received any treatment. MiXCR reprocessed the PCR reads for TCRdb. Among about 16,000 clones listed, 25% to 30% were seen once. The sample holds a few counts of this clone. One junction end disagrees with the germline gene, perhaps due to a read error. Input material: adjacent normal tissue. The sequence was collected from a female donor with papillary thyroid cancer or a benign thyroid nodule (not recorded which). Some clones in this sample may be carry-over from other donors' samples.

The CDR3 here is CASIAPQGQTNYVYTF. CDR3 bases: TGTGCCAGCATCGCCCCTCAGGGTCAGACTAACTATGTCTACACCTTC. The V and J genes are TRBV6-1 and TRBJ1-2; TRBD1 might be the D (5 bases). Per the germline V gene, CDR1 is MNHNS and CDR2 is SASEGT. The CDR3 extends over 16 amino acids.